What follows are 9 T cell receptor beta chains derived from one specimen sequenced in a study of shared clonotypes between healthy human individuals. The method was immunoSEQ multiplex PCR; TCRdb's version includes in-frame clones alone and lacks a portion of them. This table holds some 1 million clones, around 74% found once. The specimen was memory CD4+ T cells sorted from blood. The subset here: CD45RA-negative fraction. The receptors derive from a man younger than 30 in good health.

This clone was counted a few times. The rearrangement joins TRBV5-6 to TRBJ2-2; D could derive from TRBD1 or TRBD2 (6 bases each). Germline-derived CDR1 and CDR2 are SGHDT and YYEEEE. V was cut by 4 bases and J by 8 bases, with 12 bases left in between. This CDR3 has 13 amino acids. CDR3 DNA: TGTGCCAGCAGCCCCACAGGGAGGGGGGAGCTGTTTTTT. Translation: CASSPTGRGELFF.

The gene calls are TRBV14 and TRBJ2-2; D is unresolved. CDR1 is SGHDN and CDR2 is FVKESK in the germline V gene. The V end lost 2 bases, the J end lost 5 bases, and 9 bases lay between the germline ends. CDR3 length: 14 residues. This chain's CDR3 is CASSQLVRTGELFF. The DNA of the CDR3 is TGTGCCAGCAGCCAATTGGTACGGACCGGGGAGCTGTTTTTT.

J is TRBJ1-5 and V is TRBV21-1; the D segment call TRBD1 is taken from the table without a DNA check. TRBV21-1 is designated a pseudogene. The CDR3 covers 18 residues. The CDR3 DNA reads TGTGCCAGCAGCAATCCGGGTCCGGGGACAGGGGGCAATCAGCCCCAGCATTTT. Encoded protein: CASSNPGPGTGGNQPQHF.

The chain's CDR3 is CASSFTSGADTQYF. The CDR3 region has the DNA TGTGCCAGCAGTTTTACTAGCGGCGCAGATACGCAGTATTTT. The J gene is TRBJ2-3, the V gene TRBV7-2, with 8 bases fitting TRBD2. Germline CDR1 is SGHTA and CDR2 is FQGNSA. CDR3 size: 14 residues. V shed 6 bases, J shed 4 bases, and the junction held 6 bases outside the gene matches.

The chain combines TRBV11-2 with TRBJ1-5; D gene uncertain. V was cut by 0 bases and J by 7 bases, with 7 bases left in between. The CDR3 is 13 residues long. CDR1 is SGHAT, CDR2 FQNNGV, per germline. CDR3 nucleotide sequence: TGTGCCAGCAGCTTAGATATAGTGCAGCCCCAGCATTTT. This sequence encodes CASSLDIVQPQHF.

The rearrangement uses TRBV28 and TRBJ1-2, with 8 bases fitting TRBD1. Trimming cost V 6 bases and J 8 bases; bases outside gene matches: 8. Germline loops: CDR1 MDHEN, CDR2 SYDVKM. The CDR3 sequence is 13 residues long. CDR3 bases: TGTGCCAGCAGCCAGGGGGCGATTGACGGCTACACCTTC. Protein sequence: CASSQGAIDGYTF.

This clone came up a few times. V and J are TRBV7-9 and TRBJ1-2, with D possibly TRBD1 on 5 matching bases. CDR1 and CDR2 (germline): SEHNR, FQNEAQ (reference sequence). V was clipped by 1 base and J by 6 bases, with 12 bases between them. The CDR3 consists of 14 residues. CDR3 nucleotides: TGTGCCAGCAGCTTAGAACCAGGGAGGGATGGCTACACCTTC. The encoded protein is CASSLEPGRDGYTF. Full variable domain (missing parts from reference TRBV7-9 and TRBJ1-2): DTGVSQNPRHKITKRGQNVTFRCDPISEHNRLYWYRQTLGQGPEFLTYFQNEAQLEKSRLLSDRFSAERPKGSFSTLEIQRTEQGDSAMYLCASSLEPGRDGYTFGSGTRLTVV.

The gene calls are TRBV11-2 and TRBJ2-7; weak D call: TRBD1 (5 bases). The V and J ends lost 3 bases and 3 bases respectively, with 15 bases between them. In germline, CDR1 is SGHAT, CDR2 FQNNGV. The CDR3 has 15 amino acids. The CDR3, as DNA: TGTGCCAGCAGCTTGGTGGGGCCCGGTCACTACGAGCAGTACTTC. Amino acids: CASSLVGPGHYEQYF.

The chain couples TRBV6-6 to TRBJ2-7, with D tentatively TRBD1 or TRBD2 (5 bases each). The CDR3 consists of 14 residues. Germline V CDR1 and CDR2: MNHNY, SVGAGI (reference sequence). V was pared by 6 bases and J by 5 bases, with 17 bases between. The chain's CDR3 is CASSKTDGTHEQYF. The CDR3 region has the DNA TGTGCCAGCAGCAAGACCGACGGGACCCACGAGCAGTACTTC.